This TCR beta chain was documented in a study of metastatic and nonmetastatic thyroid tumors (dated by TCRdb to the early 2020s). About the investigation overall: The researchers compared repertoires between peripheral blood samples and tumor or nodule tissue samples from patients with malignant or benign thyroid disease. On the study overall, not on this receptor specifically: TCR beta diversity was reported as significantly higher in malignant tumors than in benign nodules, in both blood and tumor samples.

In this sample, this clone turned up once. Its antigen remains undetermined. Per-nucleotide qualities are absent, and no much larger clonotype sits a single base away. One read is thin evidence. The library was produced with PCR. Sequencing used an Illumina HiSeq 4000. High-throughput sequencing was used to profile the TCR beta-chain CDR3 region of every patient. Concerning the study's data processing: CDR3 differences across clinicopathological groups were used to build a classifier for discriminating distant-metastatic papillary thyroid cancer patients. The Shannon index was used to assess repertoire diversity, and the Morisita-Horn index was used to assess tumor-blood repertoire similarity. Clones were called with MiXCR by TCRdb after fastp trimmed the public reads at Q25, and only in-frame beta chains were retained. These V and J calls derive from TCRdb rather than the authors' analysis. This sample holds about 48,000 clones; roughly a fifth were observed only once. Under 4% of the sample comes from the top ten.

Before undergoing thyroid surgery, none of the patients had been given any kind of treatment. Using T-cell receptor beta sequencing, the study looked back at clinical samples from patients collected from the early 2010s to the late 2010s. This TCR was sampled from a male donor with papillary thyroid cancer or a benign thyroid nodule (not recorded which). Some clones in this sample may be carry-over from other donors' samples. Sequencing was done on a sample of blood.

The CDR3 protein is CASSPGTGTYEQYF. DNA sequence: TGCGCCAGCAGCCCGGGGACAGGGACCTACGAGCAGTACTTC. The receptor chain draws on TRBV4-3 and TRBJ2-7; 9 central bases correspond to TRBD1. In the germline V gene, CDR1 corresponds to LGHNA and CDR2 to YSLEER. Here V drops 4 bases and J drops 2 bases, and the junction holds 3 bases not matched to any gene. From cysteine to phenylalanine, the CDR3 is 14 amino acids long. Only CDR3 DNA remains: 42 bases, in frame from the first base.